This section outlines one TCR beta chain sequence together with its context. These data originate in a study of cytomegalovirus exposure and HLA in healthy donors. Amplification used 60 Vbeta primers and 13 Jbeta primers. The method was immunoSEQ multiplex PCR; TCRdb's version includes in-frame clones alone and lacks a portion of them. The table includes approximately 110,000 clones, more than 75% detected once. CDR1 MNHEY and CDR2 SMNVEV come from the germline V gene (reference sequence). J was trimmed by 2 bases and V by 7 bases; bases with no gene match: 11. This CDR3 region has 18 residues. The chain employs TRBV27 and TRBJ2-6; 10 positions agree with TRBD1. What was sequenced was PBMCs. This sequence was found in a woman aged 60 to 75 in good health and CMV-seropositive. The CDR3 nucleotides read TGTGCCAGCAAACCATTCGACAGGGGGCTAACTGGGGCCAACGTCCTGACTTTC. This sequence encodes CASKPFDRGLTGANVLTF.